A single sample is the source of the 29 T cell receptor beta chains below, sequenced in a study of blood T cells in healthy people across ages. PCR was performed a second time for about 7 to 12 cycles using a sample-barcoded 5' primer and a J-beta primer mix. TCRdb analysed the 5' RACE reads with MiXCR anew, one entry per CDR3 protein. The sample records roughly 500,000 distinct CDR3 sequences, 27% being singletons. Sequenced: blood. All receptors derive from a woman in her 70s in good health.

The chain links TRBV7-2 to TRBJ2-5; perhaps D is TRBD1 or TRBD2 (5 bases each). Germline V gives CDR1 SGHTA, CDR2 FQGNSA. Trimming took 5 bases from V and 5 from J, leaving 12 bases between them. The CDR3 covers 13 residues. DNA for the CDR3: TGTGCCAGCAGCCGGGGACCTTTGGAGACCCAGTACTTC. Translated: CASSRGPLETQYF.

This clonotype was seen a few times. V usage is TRBV6-2 or TRBV6-3 and J usage is TRBJ1-1; the D is unclear. The CDR3 is 14 residues long. V lost 2 bases, J lost 4 bases, and 11 bases lay in between. CDR1 is MNHEY and CDR2 is SVGEGT in the germline V gene. The CDR3 DNA reads TGTGCCAGCAGTTACGGGTTATTCAGCACTGAAGCTTTCTTT. This codes for CASSYGLFSTEAFF.

This clonotype has more than one count but fewer than ten. The V call is TRBV10-3, the J call TRBJ1-2; D may be TRBD1 (5 bases). V was clipped by 0 bases and J by 8 bases, with 13 bases between them. Germline V gene data show CDR1 as ENHRY and CDR2 as SYGVKD. The CDR3 sequence is 14 residues long. The CDR3, as DNA: TGTGCCATCAGTGAGTCGGGGACGGTCGAAGGCTACACCTTC. It yields the protein CAISESGTVEGYTF.

The sample holds a few counts of this clonotype. An end of the junction differs from the germline gene, which may be a read error. The chain links TRBV3-1 to TRBJ1-6; D unresolved. CDR1 and CDR2 from the germline V gene are LGHDT and YNNKEL (reference sequence). The CDR3 totals 17 residues. The CDR3 coding sequence is TGTGCCAGCAGGTCCTCTTCAAGGGCGACCTATAATTCGCCCCTCCACTTT. Its protein is CASRSSSRATYNSPLHF.

The table lists this clonotype with a few counts. The V gene is TRBV7-2, the J gene TRBJ2-5; 7 nucleotides align to TRBD1. Gene TRBJ2-7 matches the end of the DNA better, so the J call may be wrong. CDR3 length: 12 amino acids. Looked up from germline, CDR1 is SGHTA and CDR2 is FQGNSA. CDR3 in amino acids: CASSLTGNEQYF. The CDR3 DNA reads TGTGCCAGCAGCTTGACAGGGAACGAGCAGTACTTC.

This chain uses TRBV6-2 or TRBV6-3 with TRBJ1-2, with D hard to call. The CDR3 is made up of 14 amino acids. Germline V gene data show CDR1 as MNHEY and CDR2 as SVGEGT. V gave up 6 bases and J gave up 10 bases, with 21 bases separating them. Written as DNA, the CDR3 is TGTGCCAGCAGCCGCCCCGGCACGGCCTTGGTCTACACCTTC. This gives the protein CASSRPGTALVYTF.

The chain links TRBV12-3 or TRBV12-4 to TRBJ2-2; the match to TRBD2 covers 9 bases. Losses at the gene ends were 6 bases for V and 1 base for J; bases not matched to a gene: 6. CDR3 length: 16 residues. The CDR3 protein is CASSPFSGGNTGELFF. The DNA for the CDR3 is TGTGCCAGCAGCCCTTTTAGCGGGGGGAACACCGGGGAGCTGTTTTTT.

The table lists this clonotype with a few counts. This chain uses TRBV27 with TRBJ1-6; D possibly corresponds to TRBD1 (6 bases). The CDR3 has 13 amino acids. Germline V gives CDR1 MNHEY, CDR2 SMNVEV (reference sequence). The germline V and J ends were trimmed by 0 bases and 11 bases, with 8 bases remaining between them. CDR3 nucleotide sequence: TGTGCCAGCAGTTTATCGAACAGGGCACCCCTCCACTTT. It specifies CASSLSNRAPLHF.

The rearrangement links TRBV15 to TRBJ2-7; D call uncertain. The CDR3 spans 14 residues. V shed 0 bases and J shed 0 bases, with 6 bases lying between them. CDR1 is LNHNV, CDR2 YYDKDF, per germline (reference sequence). CDR3 sequence: CATSRDQNSYEQYF. CDR3 nucleotide sequence: TGTGCCACCAGCAGAGATCAAAACTCCTACGAGCAGTACTTC. The full variable domain, rest sourced from reference TRBV15 and TRBJ2-7, is DAMVIQNPRYQVTQFGKPVTLSCSQTLNHNVMYWYQQKSSQAPKLLFHYYDKDFNNEADTPDNFQSRRPNTSFCFLDIRSPGLGDTAMYLCATSRDQNSYEQYFGPGTRLTVT.

This sequence joins TRBV20-1 and TRBJ2-3; D perhaps matches TRBD2 (7 bases). The CDR3 runs 13 residues. The V and J ends lost 5 bases and 2 bases respectively, with 11 bases between them. Germline assignment: CDR1 DFQATT and CDR2 SNEGSKA (reference sequence). Here the CDR3 DNA reads TGCAGTGCTGAGGGGGGGGCCACAGATACGCAGTATTTT. Its protein is CSAEGGATDTQYF.

This clonotype came up many times. The rearrangement uses TRBV6-5 and TRBJ2-1, with 8 bases matching TRBD2. V trimming: 3 bases; J trimming: 8 bases; junction bases outside the gene matches: 0. The germline V gene encodes CDR1 MNHEY and CDR2 SVGAGI. The CDR3 contains 12 residues. The CDR3 region is CASSYSGDEQFF. CDR3 coding DNA: TGTGCCAGCAGTTATAGCGGGGATGAGCAGTTCTTC.

The CDR3 reads CASSLGGGRGTEQFF. The CDR3 DNA is TGTGCCAGCAGTTTAGGAGGGGGCAGAGGGACTGAGCAGTTCTTC. The V call is TRBV28, the J call TRBJ2-1; a possible D gene is TRBD1 (7 bases). Trimming stripped 2 bases from V and 9 bases from J, with 17 bases between. The CDR3 is 15 amino acids. Germline CDR1 reads MDHEN; CDR2 reads SYDVKM. Full variable domain (outside the CDR3, taken from reference TRBV28 and TRBJ2-1): DVKVTQSSRYLVKRTGEKVFLECVQDMDHENMFWYRQDPGLGLRLIYFSYDVKMKEKGDIPEGYSVSREKKERFSLILESASTNQTSMYLCASSLGGGRGTEQFFGPGTRLTVL.

This clonotype was picked up many times. The chain joins TRBV7-2 to TRBJ2-2; either TRBD1 or TRBD2 may supply D (5 bases each). The CDR3 covers 13 residues. Trimming removed 7 bases from V and 4 bases from J, with 10 bases in between. Germline V gene lookup returns CDR1 SGHTA and CDR2 FQGNSA. The CDR3 nucleotides are TGTGCCAGCAAGACGGGACCCACCGGGGAGCTGTTTTTT. Translation gives CASKTGPTGELFF.

This chain links TRBV7-7 with TRBJ2-5, with 8 positions matching TRBD1. Per germline, CDR1 SSHAT and CDR2 FNYEAQ (reference sequence). V gave up 5 bases and J gave up 5 bases; unmatched junction bases: 13. The CDR3 is 16 amino acids. The CDR3 coding sequence is TGTGCCAGCAGCCATGGACAGGGACGGATCCGCGAGACCCAGTACTTC. Amino acid sequence: CASSHGQGRIRETQYF.

The V and J genes are TRBV7-2 and TRBJ2-7; D tentatively reads TRBD1 or TRBD2 (7 bases each). There are 16 residues in the CDR3. Germline-derived CDR1 and CDR2 are SGHTA and FQGNSA. V dropped 3 bases and J dropped 5 bases, with 20 bases sitting between them. In DNA form, the CDR3 reads TGTGCCAGCAGCTTCCGGACAGGACTAGAGGGTAACGAGCAGTACTTC. Its translation: CASSFRTGLEGNEQYF. Combining the CDR3 with reference TRBV7-2 and TRBJ2-7 gives the whole variable domain GAGVSQSPSNKVTEKGKDVELRCDPISGHTALYWYRQSLGQGLEFLIYFQGNSAPDKSGLPSDRFSAERTGGSVSTLTIQRTQQEDSAVYLCASSFRTGLEGNEQYFGPGTRLTVT.

The J gene is TRBJ2-1, the V gene TRBV20-1; D gene uncertain. Germline V lookup: CDR1 DFQATT, CDR2 SNEGSKA (reference sequence). The CDR3 totals 11 residues. Trimming took 5 bases from V and 6 from J, leaving 8 bases between them. The CDR3 spells CSAGYINEQFF. The CDR3 coding sequence is TGCAGTGCTGGATACATCAATGAGCAGTTCTTC.

The V call is TRBV3-1, the J call TRBJ2-5; a possible D gene is TRBD2 (5 bases). The closer fit of TRBJ2-1 to the DNA end suggests the J call may be wrong. The V gene's germline CDR1 is LGHDT and CDR2 YNNKEL (reference sequence). The CDR3 covers 17 residues. CDR3 in amino acids: CASSQDWSGVRGNEQFF. CDR3 bases: TGTGCCAGCAGCCAAGATTGGTCCGGGGTGAGAGGCAATGAGCAGTTCTTC.

This clonotype was observed at least ten times. The gene calls are TRBV7-2 and TRBJ1-2; 7 nucleotides line up with TRBD1. V gave up 5 bases and J gave up 7 bases; unmatched junction bases: 7. Germline values: CDR1 SGHTA, CDR2 FQGNSA. The CDR3 sequence is 13 residues long. The CDR3 nucleotides read TGTGCCAGCAGCCCCAACAGGGGCGCTGGCTACACCTTC. Protein product: CASSPNRGAGYTF. Full variable domain (outside the CDR3, taken from reference TRBV7-2 and TRBJ1-2): GAGVSQSPSNKVTEKGKDVELRCDPISGHTALYWYRQSLGQGLEFLIYFQGNSAPDKSGLPSDRFSAERTGGSVSTLTIQRTQQEDSAVYLCASSPNRGAGYTFGSGTRLTVV.

This clonotype was counted between two and nine times. The chain recombines TRBV19 with TRBJ1-2, with no clear D. The CDR3 consists of 10 residues. Germline V gene data show CDR1 as LNHDA and CDR2 as SQIVND (reference sequence). V was pared by 8 bases and J by 7 bases, with 8 bases between. The CDR3 is CASSEVGYTF. DNA of the CDR3: TGTGCCAGTTCCGAAGTTGGCTACACCTTC.

V is TRBV9 and J is TRBJ2-1; TRBD1 might be the D (5 bases). Between the trimmed V and J ends, which lost 4 bases and 0 bases, there was a span of 14 bases. The CDR3 has 16 residues. Germline assignment: CDR1 SGDLS and CDR2 YYNGEE. CDR3 in DNA: TGTGCCAGCAGCCTCTCGGACACCGTCTCCTACAATGAGCAGTTCTTC. This sequence encodes CASSLSDTVSYNEQFF.

V and J are TRBV10-3 and TRBJ2-3; 9 positions match TRBD1. V lost 6 bases to trimming and J lost 2 bases; unmatched junction nucleotides: 6. Germline V CDR1 and CDR2: ENHRY, SYGVKD. The CDR3 is 15 amino acids. CDR3 in amino acids: CAIRGTGMATDTQYF. CDR3 coding DNA: TGTGCCATCAGGGGGACAGGGATGGCCACAGATACGCAGTATTTT.

This clonotype was seen only a few times. The J gene is TRBJ2-1, the V gene TRBV6-2 or TRBV6-3; D not resolved. Germline V gene lookup returns CDR1 MNHEY and CDR2 SVGEGT. This CDR3 comprises 14 residues. V shed 0 bases and J shed 10 bases, with 13 bases lying between them. The CDR3 here is CASSYSFWLDEQFF. The DNA for the CDR3 is TGTGCCAGCAGTTACTCGTTTTGGCTCGACGAGCAGTTCTTC.

This clonotype turned up a few times. The chain is built from TRBV10-2 and TRBJ2-3; the match to TRBD1 covers 8 bases. The CDR3 has 16 residues. Germline V gene lookup returns CDR1 WSHSY and CDR2 SAAADI. Trimming cost V 7 bases and J 0 bases; bases outside gene matches: 9. The DNA for the CDR3 is TGCGCCAGCATGTACCCGGGGACAGGTAGCACAGATACGCAGTATTTT. It yields the protein CASMYPGTGSTDTQYF.

V is TRBV2 and J is TRBJ1-4; D unclear. Trimming left V 7 bases short and J 8 bases short, with 20 bases between. The CDR3 is made up of 15 amino acids. Germline V gene lookup returns CDR1 SNHLY and CDR2 FYNNEI. CDR3 nucleotide sequence: TGTGCCAGCATTCTCTGGGTCGCCCCGGGGGAAAAACTGTTTTTT. This translates into CASILWVAPGEKLFF.

This clonotype was seen a handful of times. The V gene is TRBV6-5, the J gene TRBJ2-7, with D perhaps given as TRBD1 or TRBD2 (5 bases each). The V and J ends lost 0 bases and 1 base respectively, with 10 bases between them. Per the germline V gene, CDR1 is MNHEY and CDR2 is SVGAGI. The CDR3 covers 15 residues. The CDR3 DNA reads as TGTGCCAGCAGTTACTCGATGAGGGGATCCTACGAGCAGTACTTC. It specifies CASSYSMRGSYEQYF.

This clonotype was found a few times. The V call is TRBV7-2, the J call TRBJ2-2; D ambiguous. Trimming cost V 1 base and J 6 bases, with 9 bases left between them. CDR3 length: 14 residues. The germline gives CDR1 SGHTA, CDR2 FQGNSA. The CDR3 DNA follows: TGTGCCAGCAGCTTAGGTGCCAGATCCGGGGAGCTGTTTTTT. Protein product: CASSLGARSGELFF.

This clonotype was seen a few times. V gene TRBV7-2 combines with J gene TRBJ1-2, with 7 bases aligning to TRBD1. Germline CDR1 SGHTA, CDR2 FQGNSA. The trim removed 5 bases at V and 8 bases at J, leaving 11 bases unmatched. The CDR3 totals 14 residues. CDR3 residues: CASSLLTGDVGYTF. DNA of the CDR3: TGTGCCAGCAGCCTCCTAACAGGGGATGTCGGCTACACCTTC.

The chain recombines TRBV20-1 with TRBJ2-4; 10 bases align to TRBD1. CDR3 length: 15 residues. Per germline, CDR1 DFQATT and CDR2 SNEGSKA (reference sequence). With V trimmed by 5 bases and J by 8 bases, 12 bases remained unmatched. This CDR3 is CSAPIRQGAGDIQYF. For the CDR3, the DNA is TGCAGTGCTCCTATAAGACAGGGGGCTGGAGACATTCAGTACTTC.

This chain links TRBV18 with TRBJ1-5, with a weak D call TRBD1 (6 bases). Trimming cost V 2 bases and J 5 bases, with 13 bases left between them. The germline V gene has CDR1 KGHSH and CDR2 LQKENI. There are 15 residues in the CDR3. DNA for the CDR3: TGTGCCAGCTCACCAAACCGGGACACCTATCAGCCCCAGCATTTT. This encodes CASSPNRDTYQPQHF. Variable domain in full (rest from reference TRBV18 and TRBJ1-5): NAGVMQNPRHLVRRRGQEARLRCSPMKGHSHVYWYRQLPEEGLKFMVYLQKENIIDESGMPKERFSAEFPKEGPSILRIQQVVRGDSAAYFCASSPNRDTYQPQHFGDGTRLSIL.